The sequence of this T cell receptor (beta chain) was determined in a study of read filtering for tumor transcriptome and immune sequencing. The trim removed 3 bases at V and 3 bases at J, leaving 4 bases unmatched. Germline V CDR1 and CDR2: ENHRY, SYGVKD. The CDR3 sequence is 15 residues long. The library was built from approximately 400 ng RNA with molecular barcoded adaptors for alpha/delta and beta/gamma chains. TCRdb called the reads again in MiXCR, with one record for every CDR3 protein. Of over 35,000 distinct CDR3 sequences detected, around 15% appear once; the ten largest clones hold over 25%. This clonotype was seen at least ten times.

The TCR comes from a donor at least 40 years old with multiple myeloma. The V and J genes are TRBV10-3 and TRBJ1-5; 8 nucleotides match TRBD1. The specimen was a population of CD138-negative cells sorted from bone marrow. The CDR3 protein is CAISDRTGYNQPQHF. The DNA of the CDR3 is TGTGCCATCAGTGACCGGACAGGGTACAATCAGCCCCAGCATTTT.